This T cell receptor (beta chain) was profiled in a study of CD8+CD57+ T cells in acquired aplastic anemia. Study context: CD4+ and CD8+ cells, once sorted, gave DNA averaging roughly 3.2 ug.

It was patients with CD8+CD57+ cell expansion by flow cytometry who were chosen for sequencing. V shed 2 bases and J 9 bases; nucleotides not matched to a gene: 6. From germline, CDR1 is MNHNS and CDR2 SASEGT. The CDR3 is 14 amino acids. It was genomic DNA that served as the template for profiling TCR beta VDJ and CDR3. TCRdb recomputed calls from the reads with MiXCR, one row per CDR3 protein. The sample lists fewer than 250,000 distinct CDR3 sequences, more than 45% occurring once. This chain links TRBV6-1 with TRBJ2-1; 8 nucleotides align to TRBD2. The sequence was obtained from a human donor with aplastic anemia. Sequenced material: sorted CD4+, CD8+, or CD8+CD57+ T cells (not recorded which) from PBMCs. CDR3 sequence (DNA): TGTGCCAGCAGTGAAACTAGCGGTAATACTGAGCAGTTCTTC. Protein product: CASSETSGNTEQFF.